This T cell receptor (beta chain) derives from a study of tumor and adjacent non-tumor tissue in lung cancer. At the level of the study: Histology: about a dozen adenocarcinoma, a couple of squamous cell carcinoma, 1 small cell lung cancer.

This clonotype has a handful of counts. Its specificity is unknown. Study results and limitations: Tumor TCR diversity, when higher, was linked to shorter survival. TCR diversity was significantly greater in tumor than normal lung tissue.

The CDR3 extends over 16 amino acids. RNA was extracted from bulk tissue without any cell sorting. Distant lung tissue was collected more than 3 cm away from the tumor edge. A modified ARM-PCR protocol with three rounds of nested PCR amplified TCRbeta. Via MiXCR, TCRdb re-called the multiplex PCR reads, giving one row per CDR3 protein. The sample carries 55,000 to 65,000 distinct CDR3 sequences, roughly 57% recorded once. The sequenced material came from distant non-tumor lung tissue. The V gene is TRBV21-1, the J gene TRBJ1-5; the table's D call of TRBD1 was not tested on the DNA. TRBV21-1 is a listed pseudogene. The TCR sequence derives from a man in his 70s with non-small cell lung cancer. As DNA, the CDR3 is TGTGCCAGCACCGGACGAAACCCTGAAAGCAATCAGCCCCAGCATTTT. This gives the protein CASTGRNPESNQPQHF.